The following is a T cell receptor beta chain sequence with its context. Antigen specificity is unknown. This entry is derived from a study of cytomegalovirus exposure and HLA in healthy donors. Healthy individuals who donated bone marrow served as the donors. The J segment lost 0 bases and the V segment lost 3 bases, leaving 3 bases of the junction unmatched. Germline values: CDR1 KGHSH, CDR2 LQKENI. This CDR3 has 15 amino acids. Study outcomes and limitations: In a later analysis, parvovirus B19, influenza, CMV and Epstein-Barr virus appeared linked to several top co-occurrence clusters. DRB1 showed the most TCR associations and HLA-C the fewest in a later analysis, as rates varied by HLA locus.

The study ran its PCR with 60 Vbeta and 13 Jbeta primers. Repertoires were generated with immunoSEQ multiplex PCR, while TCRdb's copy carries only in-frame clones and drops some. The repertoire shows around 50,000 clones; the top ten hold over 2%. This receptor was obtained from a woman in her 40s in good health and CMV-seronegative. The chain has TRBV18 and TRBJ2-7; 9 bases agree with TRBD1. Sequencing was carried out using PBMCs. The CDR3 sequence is CASSPPGQGSYEQYF. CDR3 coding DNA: TGTGCCAGCTCACCTCCGGGACAGGGCTCCTACGAGCAGTACTTC.